These 2 T cell receptor beta chains were sequenced from one sample in a study of cytotoxic CD8 clonotypes in ibrutinib-treated CLL. Profiling relied on immunoSEQ multiplex PCR, and the TCRdb table lists in-frame clones only, not all of them. The sample carries approximately 330,000 clones, 80% recorded once. The sample consisted of PBMCs, taken before ibrutinib treatment. These receptor sequences come from a human donor with chronic lymphocytic leukemia.

A word on this clone: Other DNA sequences in the sample encode the same CDR3. The rearrangement links TRBV30 to TRBJ1-1; a weak D match, TRBD1 (5 bases). V gave up 0 bases and J gave up 5 bases, with 10 bases separating them. The germline V gene encodes CDR1 GTSNPN and CDR2 SVGIG (reference sequence). The CDR3 covers 13 residues. CDR3 coding DNA: TGTGCCTGGAGTGTACGGGGGGATACTGAAGCTTTCTTT. Translating gives CAWSVRGDTEAFF. The complete variable domain, with remaining parts taken from reference TRBV30 and TRBJ1-1, reads SQTIHQWPATLVQPVGSPLSLECTVEGTSNPNLYWYRQAAGRGLQLLFYSVGIGQISSEVPQNLSASRPQDRQFILSSKKLLLSDSGFYLCAWSVRGDTEAFFGQGTRLTVV.

This chain joins TRBV5-1 and TRBJ1-1; D might be TRBD1 (5 bases). The CDR3 contains 15 residues. Trimming cost V 4 bases and J 0 bases, with 13 bases left between them. Germline CDR1 is SGHRS and CDR2 is YFSETQ. CDR3 loop: CASSPPGTVNTEAFF. CDR3 sequence (DNA): TGCGCCAGCAGCCCACCCGGGACGGTGAACACTGAAGCTTTCTTT.